The 20 T cell receptor beta chains listed next were all sequenced from one sample in a study of tissue T cells after allogeneic stem cell transplantation. Sample time point: mouse harvest day 14 after allogeneic transplant. Each mouse received 10^7 T-cell-depleted marrow cells plus 10^6 splenic CD5+ T cells by tail vein. Assay used: immunoSEQ multiplex PCR; TCRdb lists only in-frame clones, some missing. This sample has about 9,000 clones, with roughly a third found just once. The sample comprised skin. The receptors originated from a female BALB/c mouse given C57BL/6 T cells with graft-versus-host disease after an allogeneic hematopoietic cell transplant.

Turning to this clone: Mouse gene names apply. The read falls 1 residue short of the CDR3 end, and the missing part is taken from the germline J gene. The rearrangement links TRBV26 to TRBJ2-5; 8 nucleotides agree with TRBD2. After removal of 2 bases from V and 0 bases from J, the junction contained 1 base not matched to a gene. Per the germline V gene, CDR1 is KGHPV and CDR2 is FQNQEV (reference sequence). This CDR3 is built from 15 residues. The CDR3 DNA, read in part, is TGTGCCAGCAGTCTGCTGGGGGGTAACCAAGACACCCAGTAC. Encoded protein: CASSLLGGNQDTQY. In full, the CDR3 reads CASSLLGGNQDTQYF. Full variable domain (missing parts from reference TRBV26 and TRBJ2-5): NSKVIQTPRYLVKGQGQKAKMRCIPEKGHPVVFWYQQNKNNEFKFLINFQNQEVLQQIDMTEKRFSAECPSNSPCSLEIQSSEAGDSALYLCASSLLGGNQDTQYFGPGTRLLVL.

This clone is termed medium-sized (0.01 to 0.1%). The gene names here belong to mouse. The CDR3 is cut off 1 residue early in the read; its end comes from the germline J gene. The rearrangement links TRBV26 to TRBJ2-7, with TRBD2 matching 8 bases. This CDR3 comprises 13 residues. The V segment lost 4 bases and the J segment 4 bases; nucleotides outside the gene matches: 3. The germline gives CDR1 KGHPV, CDR2 FQNQEV (reference sequence). The CDR3 DNA, read in part, is TGTGCCAGCAGTCGTGGACTGGGATATGAACAGTAC. Its protein is CASSRGLGYEQY. The full CDR3 sequence reads CASSRGLGYEQYF. Full variable domain (remainder filled in from reference TRBV26 and TRBJ2-7): NSKVIQTPRYLVKGQGQKAKMRCIPEKGHPVVFWYQQNKNNEFKFLINFQNQEVLQQIDMTEKRFSAECPSNSPCSLEIQSSEAGDSALYLCASSRGLGYEQYFGPGTRLTVL.

A remark on this clone: Gene and germline names: mouse. The sequenced part of the CDR3 DNA is TGTGCCAGCAGTATGGGACACAACTCCGACTACACC. This encodes CASSMGHNSDYT. The CDR3, in full, reads CASSMGHNSDYTF. The chain employs TRBV19 and TRBJ1-2; possibly TRBD1 for D (6 bases). Read coverage stops 1 residue before the CDR3 terminus; the germline J gene supplies the remainder. Germline V gives CDR1 FNHDT, CDR2 SITEND (reference sequence). V gave up 2 bases and J gave up 2 bases, with 7 bases separating them. The CDR3 is 13 amino acids.

A word on this clone: Gene names and germline refer to mouse. The read finishes 1 residue shy of the CDR3 end, and the germline J gene is used to complete it. This chain links TRBV5 with TRBJ2-5, with TRBD2 matching over 7 bases. The germline V gene has CDR1 LGHNA and CDR2 YNLKQL (reference sequence). V shed 5 bases, J shed 6 bases, and the junction held 8 bases outside the gene matches. The CDR3 is 14 residues long. The sequenced CDR3 bases are TGTGCCAGCAGCTCCCGGGGGGGGAGGGACACCCAGTAC. Translated, it gives CASSSRGGRDTQY. The entire CDR3 is CASSSRGGRDTQYF.

A word on this clone: The gene symbols are mouse symbols. From the germline J gene comes the end of the CDR3, since the read stops 1 residue before it. The V gene is TRBV26, the J gene TRBJ2-4; no firm D call. From germline, CDR1 is KGHPV and CDR2 FQNQEV (reference sequence). Trimming took 2 bases from V and 1 from J, leaving 4 bases between them. This CDR3 is 13 amino acids long. CDR3 DNA (partial): TGTGCCAGCAGTCTGCGGGGTCAAAACACCTTGTAC. Translation gives CASSLRGQNTLY. The CDR3 as a whole reads CASSLRGQNTLYF.

This clone has a handful of counts. Genes here carry mouse names. The read terminates 1 residue ahead of where the CDR3 ends, so the germline J gene completes it. The rearrangement uses TRBV16 and TRBJ2-7; 11 bases agree with TRBD2. The V and J ends lost 5 bases and 4 bases, in that order; junction bases with no gene match: 4. The CDR3 covers 14 residues. Germline V lookup: CDR1 SGHSA, CDR2 FRNQAP. The CDR3 DNA, read in part, is TGTGCAAGCAGCCCCGGGACTGGGGGTTATGAACAGTAC. This translates into CASSPGTGGYEQY. Given in full, the CDR3 is CASSPGTGGYEQYF.

By share, this clone ranks as medium-sized. Gene names and germline refer to mouse. The CDR3 end is not reached by the read, which stops 1 residue before it; the germline J gene fills it in. The chain couples TRBV19 to TRBJ2-7, with D possibly TRBD2 on 7 matching bases. Germline-derived CDR1 and CDR2 are FNHDT and SITEND (reference sequence). The germline V and J ends were trimmed by 2 bases and 9 bases, with 9 bases remaining between them. The CDR3 spans 11 residues. Partial CDR3 DNA: TGTGCCAGCAGTATTCTGGGGGCACAGTAC. Translated: CASSILGAQY. The whole CDR3 reads CASSILGAQYF.

Only a few counts were recorded for this clone. Germline and genes: mouse. Read data end 1 residue before the CDR3 end; the end is taken from the germline J gene. The V gene is TRBV12-2, the J gene TRBJ1-4; 7 nucleotides align to TRBD1. J was trimmed by 4 bases and V by 2 bases; bases with no gene match: 3. The CDR3 is made up of 14 amino acids. Per the germline V gene, CDR1 is SGHLS and CDR2 is HYDKME. The sequenced CDR3 bases are TGTGCCAGCTCTCCGGGACAGTACAACGAAAGATTATTT. Residues: CASSPGQYNERLF. The full CDR3 reads CASSPGQYNERLFF.

This clone showed up just a few times. Gene names refer to mouse genes. Read data end 1 residue before the CDR3 end; the end is taken from the germline J gene. The chain couples TRBV1 to TRBJ2-7, with 8 bases fitting TRBD1. V was clipped by 3 bases and J by 0 bases; unmatched bases: 4. CDR1 is NSQYPW and CDR2 is LRSPGD in the germline V gene (reference sequence). The CDR3 contains 15 residues. CDR3 DNA (partial): TGCACCTGCAGTGCCCGGGACAGGAGCTCCTATGAACAGTAC. Amino acids: CTCSARDRSSYEQY. In full, the CDR3 is CTCSARDRSSYEQYF. Filled out from reference TRBV1 and TRBJ2-7, the complete variable domain reads VTLLEQNPRWRLVPRGQAVNLRCILKNSQYPWMSWYQQDLQKQLQWLFTLRSPGDKEVKSLPGADYLATRVTDTELRLQVANMSQGRTLYCTCSARDRSSYEQYFGPGTRLTVL.

Relative to its sample, this clone is medium-sized. The gene names here belong to mouse. The read comes to an end 1 residue before the CDR3 does, leaving the germline J gene to fill in the end. The chain employs TRBV14 and TRBJ1-3; D remains ambiguous. V lost 4 bases and J 0 bases, leaving 8 bases between the germline ends. In germline, CDR1 is SGHDT, CDR2 FRDEAV. The CDR3 is 14 amino acids. The CDR3 protein is CASSHQNSGNTLYF. The sequenced CDR3 bases are TGTGCCAGCAGTCATCAGAATTCTGGAAATACGCTCTAT.

About this clone: Germline and genes here are mouse. Sequencing ends 1 residue short of the CDR3 end; the germline J gene provides the rest. The chain links TRBV3 to TRBJ1-2; D is undetermined. The germline CDR1 and CDR2 sequences are SNHLY and FYNGKV (reference sequence). This CDR3 region has 14 residues. The ends were cut back, 2 bases at V and 0 bases at J, with 7 bases in the middle. The CDR3 is CASSLTSTNSDYTF. The DNA read from the CDR3 is TGTGCCAGCAGCTTAACATCCACAAACTCCGACTACACC.

This clone showed up just a few times. Gene names follow the mouse nomenclature. CDR3 region: CSSSQSQKYTF. The sequenced part of the CDR3 DNA is TGCTCCAGCAGTCAATCGCAGAAATACACC. The chain carries TRBV23 and TRBJ1-2; TRBD1 was called by the table and not checked on the DNA. The read ends 1 residue before the CDR3 terminus; that terminus is restored from the germline J gene. The length of the CDR3 is 11 residues. Germline V gene sequence: CDR1 KGHTA, CDR2 FQNQQP.

As concerns this clone: The genes are named according to mouse. The read ends 1 residue early relative to the CDR3; the germline J gene fills the gap. This chain links TRBV12-2 with TRBJ2-5, with 10 bases that match TRBD1. This CDR3 has 13 residues. V lost 2 bases to trimming and J lost 6 bases; unmatched junction nucleotides: 1. Germline V CDR1 and CDR2: SGHLS, HYDKME. The CDR3 DNA, read in part, is TGTGCCAGCTCTCGACAGGGGGCGGACACCCAGTAC. Protein sequence: CASSRQGADTQY. The entire CDR3 is CASSRQGADTQYF.

With respect to this clone: Gene labels here are mouse ones. Sequencing ends 1 residue short of the CDR3 end; the germline J gene provides the rest. The chain recombines TRBV30 with TRBJ2-1; D is ambiguous. Germline CDR1 and CDR2: SQVVS and ANEGSEA. The CDR3 runs 12 residues. Trimming cost V 0 bases and J 3 bases, with 3 bases left between them. The CDR3 loop is CSSREGYAEQFF. The sequenced part of the CDR3 DNA is TGTAGTTCTAGAGAGGGCTATGCTGAGCAGTTC. Combining the CDR3 with reference TRBV30 and TRBJ2-1 gives the whole variable domain SVLLYQKPNRDICQSGTSLKIQCVADSQVVSMFWYQQFQEQSLMLMATANEGSEATYESGFTKDKFPISRPNLTFSTLTVNNARPGDSSIYFCSSREGYAEQFFGPGTRLTVL.

This clone is medium-sized (0.01 to 0.1%) in the sample. Germline and genes: mouse. The read ends 1 residue early relative to the CDR3; the germline J gene fills the gap. The rearrangement joins TRBV13-2 to TRBJ1-4; the D gene is possibly TRBD1 (6 bases). The CDR3 loop spans 13 amino acids. Trimming took off 0 bases at V and 6 bases at J, with 6 bases between the two ends. Germline V gene sequence: CDR1 NNHNN, CDR2 SYGAGS (reference sequence). The part of the CDR3 DNA that was read is TGTGCCAGCGGTGATGCAGGGGACGAAAGATTATTT. Its protein product is CASGDAGDERLF. The entire CDR3 is CASGDAGDERLFF.

This clone was counted only a few times. Mouse gene names and germline throughout. The read stops 1 residue short of the end of the CDR3; the missing end is completed from the germline J gene. The chain joins TRBV12-2 to TRBJ1-2, with D unclear. Deletions cut 0 bases from V and 1 base from J, with 5 bases between. CDR1 is SGHLS and CDR2 is HYDKME in the germline V gene. CDR3 length equals 13 residues. CDR3 loop: CASSLDRNSDYTF. CDR3 DNA (partial): TGTGCCAGCTCTCTCGACCGAAACTCCGACTACACC.

This clone was seen only a few times. Each gene name is a mouse one. The sequence runs out 1 residue before the end of the CDR3; the remainder is reconstructed from the germline J gene. The chain couples TRBV13-3 to TRBJ1-4, with a possible D match to TRBD1 (5 bases). Germline CDR1 is NNHDY and CDR2 is SYVADS. The CDR3 consists of 15 residues. The V and J ends lost 3 bases and 1 base respectively, with 10 bases between them. CDR3 bases read: TGTGCCAGCAGTGGGAGGACACATTCCAACGAAAGATTATTT. This translates into CASSGRTHSNERLF. The entire CDR3 reads CASSGRTHSNERLFF.

In the case of this clone: Genes here carry mouse names. The read ends 1 residue before the CDR3 terminus; that terminus is restored from the germline J gene. The chain carries TRBV23 and TRBJ2-7; the D call TRBD2 from the table was never checked on the DNA. Germline V gene lookup returns CDR1 KGHTA and CDR2 FQNQQP. CDR3 length: 14 amino acids. Here the CDR3 reads CSSSRTGGGLEQYF. CDR3 DNA, as far as it was read: TGCTCCAGCAGTCGGACTGGGGGGGGGCTTGAACAGTAC. The variable domain in full, with the rest retrieved from reference TRBV23 and TRBJ2-7, is DAAVTQKPRYLIKMKGQEAEMKCIPEKGHTAVFWYQQKQSKELKFLIYFQNQQPLDQIDMVKERFSAVCPSSSLCSLGIRTCEAEDSALYLCSSSRTGGGLEQYFGPGTRLTVL.

Points on this clone: Here the gene names and germline are mouse. Read data end 1 residue before the CDR3 end; the end is taken from the germline J gene. The chain links TRBV2 to TRBJ2-5, with D perhaps being TRBD1 or TRBD2 (5 bases each). CDR1 is LGHNA and CDR2 is YSYQKL in the germline V gene. The CDR3 runs to 14 residues. Between the trimmed V and J ends, which lost 0 bases and 6 bases, there was a span of 10 bases. The sequenced part of the CDR3 DNA is TGTGCCAGCAGCCAAGAGGGACGGGGGGACACCCAGTAC. Translating gives CASSQEGRGDTQY. The entire CDR3 protein is CASSQEGRGDTQYF.

Of note for this clone: Genes and germline are mouse. From the germline J gene comes the end of the CDR3, since the read stops 1 residue before it. V is TRBV24 and J is TRBJ2-3; 10 bases fit TRBD2. After removal of 1 base from V and 0 bases from J, the junction contained 1 base not matched to a gene. CDR1 is KGHTA, CDR2 FRNEEI, per germline. CDR3 length equals 16 residues. CDR3 sequence: CASSLWTGGSAETLYF. CDR3 DNA (partial): TGTGCCAGCAGTCTGTGGACTGGGGGTAGTGCAGAAACGCTGTAT.